Below are 7 T cell receptor beta chains sequenced from a single sample in a study of regulatory T cells in long-lasting Graves disease. Time point reported: persistent/refractory GD, antithyroid drugs over 5 years with positive TRAb. The TCR library was prepared using RNA isolated from PBMCs. Assembly of TCR beta libraries relied on iRepertoire HTBI primers together with Arm-PCR of CDR3 regions. TCRdb analysed the multiplex PCR reads with MiXCR anew, one entry per CDR3 protein. Found here are about 470,000 distinct CDR3 sequences, 20% to 25% of them singletons; the top ten hold around 7%. The sample here was peripheral blood mononuclear cells (PBMCs), taken when the disease was refractory, from a patient treated with antithyroid drugs. Receptors originate from a female donor with Graves disease.

This clonotype was counted a few times. The chain recombines TRBV9 with TRBJ1-2; D is unclear. The germline V and J ends were trimmed by 6 bases and 8 bases, with 20 bases remaining between them. The CDR3 length is 14 residues. Germline CDR1 and CDR2: SGDLS and YYNGEE. The DNA of the CDR3 is TGTGCCAGCAACAAGGAGGGAATAAGCTACGGCTACACCTTC. This sequence encodes CASNKEGISYGYTF.

V usage is TRBV24-1 and J usage is TRBJ2-7; 9 bases fit TRBD1. Germline V gene lookup returns CDR1 KGHDR and CDR2 SFDVKD. Unmatched junction bases numbered 7, after V lost 2 bases and J lost 3 bases. This CDR3 is built from 16 residues. The CDR3 bases are TGTGCCACCAGTGATTCCTCGGGACAGGGCAACTACGAGCAGTACTTC. Protein sequence: CATSDSSGQGNYEQYF.

The V gene is TRBV5-1, the J gene TRBJ1-1; D gene ambiguous. Germline CDR1 and CDR2: SGHRS and YFSETQ. Trimming left V 2 bases short and J 11 bases short, with 10 bases between. The CDR3 has 11 residues. CDR3 coding DNA: TGCGCCAGCAGCTTAAGGGTCGGCGCTTTCTTT. Protein sequence: CASSLRVGAFF.

This clonotype came up once. Because the CDR3 is missing its conserved closing phenylalanine or tryptophan, this is likely a read error. The rearrangement uses TRBV20-1 and TRBJ2-7; 13 nucleotides agree with TRBD2. V shed 4 bases and J 3 bases; nucleotides not matched to a gene: 3. CDR3 size: 14 residues. The germline V gene encodes CDR1 DFQATT and CDR2 SNEGSKA (reference sequence). The CDR3 nucleotides read TGCAGTGCTATGGGACTAGCGGGATTCTACGAGCAGTACCTC. It codes for CSAMGLAGFYEQYL.

This clonotype was observed a handful of times. In nucleotides, the CDR3 is TGCAGCGTCGGCGGACAGGGTGGGACCGGGGAGCTGTTTTTT. The encoded protein is CSVGGQGGTGELFF. This chain links TRBV29-1 with TRBJ2-2; TRBD1 aligns across 8 bases. Germline CDR1 reads SQVTM; CDR2 reads ANQGSEA. The CDR3 runs 14 residues. Trimming removed 6 bases from V and 5 bases from J; junction bases left unmatched: 8.

This clonotype was seen more than once but under ten times. The chain employs TRBV11-2 and TRBJ2-3; 10 bases fit TRBD2. The CDR3 is 18 amino acids. CDR1 is SGHAT, CDR2 FQNNGV, per germline. Trimming removed 5 bases from V and 4 bases from J; junction bases left unmatched: 15. This CDR3 is CASSPAPLAGDSADTQYF. In DNA form, the CDR3 reads TGTGCCAGCAGCCCCGCCCCTCTAGCGGGAGATAGCGCAGATACGCAGTATTTT.

This chain's CDR3 is CASSLSGTGDQETQYF. CDR3 nucleotides: TGTGCCAGCAGTTTATCTGGGACTGGAGACCAAGAGACCCAGTACTTC. The rearrangement uses TRBV28 and TRBJ2-5; maybe TRBD2 (6 bases). This CDR3 region has 16 residues. Germline values: CDR1 MDHEN, CDR2 SYDVKM. Trimming left V 1 base short and J 0 bases short, with 12 bases between.